The T cell receptor beta chain under discussion was sequenced for a study of shared clonotypes between healthy human individuals. The study's findings and limits: Large sequencing depth failed to make sorted-subset sequencing complete, rarefaction showed. The naive CD4 repertoires of a few donors were compared, and around 5% of clonotypes were shared.

The V gene end was trimmed by 4 bases and the J gene end by 8 bases; junction bases not matched to a gene: 7. This CDR3 region has 13 residues. Germline V lookup: CDR1 MNHNY, CDR2 SVGAGI (reference sequence). In the authors' workflow: Filtering differed because ImmunoSEQ produced junction-only sequences that carried no quality scores. TCRdb's table, derived via immunoSEQ multiplex PCR, lists solely in-frame clones and lacks some. V, J and clone size reflect that table, while D and trimming were determined from the DNA. The sample lists some 1 million clones; about 80% were seen once. A remark on this clone: Its antigen is unknown.

This receptor was identified in a man aged 18 to 35 in good health. Sequenced: memory CD4+ T cells sorted from blood. Documented subset: CD45RA-negative fraction. The chain employs TRBV6-6 and TRBJ1-1, with 7 bases identical to TRBD1. The CDR3 DNA is TGTGCCAGCAGTTTCACAGGGGCACCCGAAGCTTTCTTT. The encoded protein is CASSFTGAPEAFF.